This TCR beta chain was retrieved from a study of cytomegalovirus exposure and HLA in healthy donors. Study-wide results and caveats: Sequencing likely produced, as an artifact, a cluster of highly shared sequence variants. Looking again later, the authors saw that most CMV-associated TCR beta chains seemed HLA-restricted. It was assumed in the presence/absence analyses that sequencing depth was roughly uniform across donors.

About this clone: What it binds is unknown.

The germline V gene encodes CDR1 GTSNPN and CDR2 SVGIG (reference sequence). The CDR3 consists of 15 residues. J lost 5 bases, V lost 1 base, and 10 bases had no gene match. PCR used 60 Vbeta primers and 13 Jbeta primers. This table comes from immunoSEQ multiplex PCR, and its TCRdb copy is limited to in-frame clones, with some not included. Of 70,000 to 100,000 clones listed, approximately 71% are singletons. The clonotype was recovered from a man in his fifties or sixties in good health and CMV-seronegative. The chain has TRBV30 and TRBJ2-5, with TRBD1 identical over 7 bases. Material for sequencing was PBMCs. The CDR3: CAWSEGTAFGETQYF. The CDR3 DNA follows: TGTGCCTGGAGTGAAGGGACAGCCTTCGGGGAGACCCAGTACTTC.